The 25 T cell receptor beta chains in this list originate from one sample, sequenced in a study of regulatory T cells in long-lasting Graves disease. The time point was: persistent/refractory GD, antithyroid drugs over 5 years with positive TRAb. Following extraction of RNA from PBMCs, that RNA was used to make the TCR library. Arm-PCR of CDR3 regions with iRepertoire HTBI primers generated TCR beta libraries. TCRdb passed the multiplex PCR reads through MiXCR, listing each CDR3 protein once. The sample gives some 300,000 distinct CDR3 sequences, 20% to 25% of which show up once; approximately 60% is in the top ten. The material was peripheral blood mononuclear cells (PBMCs), obtained when the disease was refractory, from a patient treated with antithyroid drugs. The receptors were sampled from a female donor with Graves disease.

This clonotype occurred many times. The rearrangement uses TRBV9 and TRBJ1-2; no definite D call. This CDR3 is built from 12 residues. V was shortened by 0 bases and J by 4 bases, with 4 bases between the two germline ends. Germline CDR1 SGDLS, CDR2 YYNGEE. CDR3 in DNA: TGTGCCAGCAGCGTAGGCCGCTATGGCTACACCTTC. Protein: CASSVGRYGYTF.

CDR3 protein: CASTLRKGDSNQPQHF. CDR3 nucleotide sequence: TGTGCCAGTACTCTCAGGAAGGGAGATAGCAATCAGCCCCAGCATTTT. This chain joins TRBV19 and TRBJ1-5; D unclear. The CDR3 runs 16 residues. V was clipped by 7 bases and J by 0 bases, with 16 bases between them. Germline V gene sequence: CDR1 LNHDA, CDR2 SQIVND (reference sequence).

V and J are TRBV20-1 and TRBJ2-5; D is uncertain. Trimming shortened V by 3 bases and J by 5 bases, and 13 bases separated the two germline ends. This CDR3 contains 13 residues. Germline CDR1 and CDR2: DFQATT and SNEGSKA (reference sequence). CDR3 sequence (DNA): TGCAGTGCTAGGGTGGGAAACGGCGAGACCCAGTACTTC. Protein: CSARVGNGETQYF.

Note on this clonotype: At one end, the junction sequence differs from germline, possibly due to a read error. The chain couples TRBV5-6 to TRBJ2-7; D remains unclear. From germline, CDR1 is SGHDT and CDR2 YYEEEE. The CDR3 extends over 15 amino acids. The DNA for the CDR3 is TGTGCCAGCAGCTTGTTGCAGCTGAGCTCCTACGAGCAGTGCTTC. As protein: CASSLLQLSSYEQCF.

There are many counts of this clonotype. V and J are TRBV28 and TRBJ1-4; D ambiguous. The germline CDR1 and CDR2 sequences are MDHEN and SYDVKM. This CDR3 is built from 14 residues. V lost 6 bases and J 2 bases, leaving 10 bases between the germline ends. The CDR3 region is CASSYDMTNEKLFF. CDR3 DNA sequence: TGTGCCAGCAGCTATGACATGACTAATGAAAAACTGTTTTTT. The variable domain in full, completed from reference TRBV28 and TRBJ1-4, reads DVKVTQSSRYLVKRTGEKVFLECVQDMDHENMFWYRQDPGLGLRLIYFSYDVKMKEKGDIPEGYSVSREKKERFSLILESASTNQTSMYLCASSYDMTNEKLFFGSGTQLSVL.

This clonotype was detected only once. Possible read error: a much larger clone is one base away. The J gene is TRBJ2-7, the V gene TRBV3-1, with D perhaps assigned TRBD1 or TRBD2 (6 bases each). Germline V lookup: CDR1 LGHDT, CDR2 YNNKEL (reference sequence). Trimming left V 4 bases short and J 2 bases short, with 18 bases between. This CDR3 is 16 amino acids long. CDR3 protein: CASSPWGALAAYEQYF. For the CDR3, the DNA is TGTGCCAGCAGCCCGTGGGGGGCGTTAGCGGCCTACGAGCAGTACTTC.

This clonotype was observed many times. The J gene is TRBJ1-4, the V gene TRBV20-1; D remains unclear. The germline CDR1 and CDR2 sequences are DFQATT and SNEGSKA (reference sequence). Trimming took off 0 bases at V and 8 bases at J, with 4 bases between the two ends. The CDR3 spans 11 residues. The CDR3, as DNA: TGCAGTGCTAGAGAAGGGGAAAAACTGTTTTTT. It codes for CSAREGEKLFF.

This clonotype was counted ten times or more. This rearrangement joins TRBV12-3 or TRBV12-4 to TRBJ1-6; D gene unclear. Trimming left V 9 bases short and J 13 bases short, with 16 bases between. The CDR3 covers 12 residues. The CDR3 protein is CASGTSNNPLHF. The CDR3 coding sequence is TGTGCCAGTGGCACGTCAAACAATCCCCTCCACTTT.

In this sample, this clonotype turned up many times. The V gene is TRBV6-1, the J gene TRBJ1-2; 9 nucleotides match TRBD1. The CDR3 contains 15 residues. The junction had 5 bases not matched to a gene; V was cut back by 4 bases and J by 2 bases. Germline V gene sequence: CDR1 MNHNS, CDR2 SASEGT. The DNA for the CDR3 is TGTGCCAGCAGTGGTTACAGGGGGCCGAACTATGGCTACACCTTC. It translates to CASSGYRGPNYGYTF.

In this sample, this clonotype turned up many times. The rearrangement joins TRBV2 to TRBJ1-5; weak D call: TRBD1 (6 bases). Trimming left V 9 bases short and J 6 bases short, with 18 bases between. Germline assignment: CDR1 SNHLY and CDR2 FYNNEI. This CDR3 is built from 14 residues. CDR3 nucleotides: TGTGCCAGTCGGGGTCCAGGGGAGGCTCAGCCCCAGCATTTT. Translation gives CASRGPGEAQPQHF.

The V and J genes are TRBV19 and TRBJ1-5; tentative D call: TRBD1 (5 bases). This CDR3 spans 17 amino acids. V shed 3 bases and J shed 6 bases, with 21 bases lying between them. CDR1 LNHDA and CDR2 SQIVND come from the germline V gene (reference sequence). CDR3 DNA: TGTGCCAGTAGTATCCTTTTACGAGATCGGGGGTTTCAGCCCCAGCATTTT. The encoded protein is CASSILLRDRGFQPQHF.

The chain joins TRBV7-2 to TRBJ2-5; 11 nucleotides match TRBD2. The V and J ends lost 5 bases and 5 bases, in that order; junction bases with no gene match: 13. The CDR3 contains 17 residues. The germline V gene encodes CDR1 SGHTA and CDR2 FQGNSA. The CDR3 DNA sequence: TGTGCCAGCAGCCGAAAACTAGCGGGAGTGAGGGGGGAGACCCAGTACTTC. Encoded protein: CASSRKLAGVRGETQYF.

This clonotype was seen a handful of times. This sequence joins TRBV20-1 and TRBJ1-1, with TRBD1 identical over 9 bases. Per the germline V gene, CDR1 is DFQATT and CDR2 is SNEGSKA (reference sequence). After removal of 6 bases from V and 5 bases from J, the junction contained 7 bases not matched to a gene. The CDR3 runs 13 residues. CDR3 DNA: TGCAGTGCCCAGGGACAGGGAGGGACTGAAGCTTTCTTT. This encodes CSAQGQGGTEAFF.

About this clonotype: No DNA is shown, since the ends of the CDR3 on it are uncertain; the CDR3 is the one TCRdb lists. This chain connects TRBV7-2 to TRBJ2-1; no DNA check was done on the table's D call, TRBD2. Germline loops: CDR1 SGHTA, CDR2 FQGNSA. The length of the CDR3 is 17 amino acids, counting both ends. The CDR3 protein is CASSLVAKGTSGSLGIF.

The J gene is TRBJ2-5, the V gene TRBV20-1, with TRBD2 matching 9 bases. The J call may be wrong; the DNA end is better matched by TRBJ2-1. Per germline, CDR1 DFQATT and CDR2 SNEGSKA (reference sequence). This CDR3 spans 14 amino acids. CDR3 bases: TGCAGTGGAATCAGCGGGAGGTCGGACAATGAGCAGTTCTTC. Translation gives CSGISGRSDNEQFF.

The rearrangement uses TRBV4-2 and TRBJ2-5, with TRBD2 matching over 7 bases. Germline CDR1 and CDR2: LGHNA and YNFKEQ. CDR3 length: 15 residues. V gave up 6 bases and J gave up 0 bases; unmatched junction bases: 7. The CDR3 DNA follows: TGTGCCAGCAGGAAGGAACTAGCGAACCAAGAGACCCAGTACTTC. Translating it yields CASRKELANQETQYF.

This chain connects TRBV6-1 to TRBJ2-2; 13 bases are shared with TRBD2. Trimming at V came to 5 bases and at J to 7 bases, leaving 10 bases not matched to a gene. Germline V CDR1 and CDR2: MNHNS, SASEGT. The CDR3 has 17 amino acids. CDR3 loop: CASSPPGLAGAYGELFF. Here the CDR3 DNA reads TGTGCCAGCAGTCCACCCGGACTAGCGGGAGCGTACGGGGAGCTGTTTTTT.

The chain joins TRBV3-1 to TRBJ2-5; D is unresolved. Germline V lookup: CDR1 LGHDT, CDR2 YNNKEL (reference sequence). Trimming took 1 base from V and 5 from J, leaving 11 bases between them. The CDR3 extends over 14 amino acids. CDR3 region: CASSQGRVVETQYF. CDR3 coding DNA: TGTGCCAGCAGCCAAGGTAGGGTGGTGGAGACCCAGTACTTC.

This clonotype was counted at least ten times. The rearrangement joins TRBV15 to TRBJ1-1; D may be TRBD1 (5 bases). V lost 1 base to trimming and J lost 1 base, with 13 bases between them. The germline V gene encodes CDR1 LNHNV and CDR2 YYDKDF (reference sequence). The CDR3 extends over 16 amino acids. As DNA, the CDR3 is TGTGCCACCAGCAGAGGAGGGGAGTCGAGGAACACTGAAGCTTTCTTT. It yields the protein CATSRGGESRNTEAFF.

This clonotype was observed at least ten times. J is TRBJ2-7 and V is TRBV20-1; TRBD2 agrees at 9 bases. The CDR3 contains 13 residues. Trimming at V came to 5 bases and at J to 1 base, leaving 3 bases not matched to a gene. Germline values: CDR1 DFQATT, CDR2 SNEGSKA (reference sequence). For the CDR3, the DNA is TGCAGTGCTCAGAGCGGGGGGTCCTACGAGCAGTACTTC. The encoded protein is CSAQSGGSYEQYF.

Turning to this clonotype: The junction shows a germline mismatch at one end, possibly a read error. DNA for the CDR3: TGTGCCATCAGTGGGGGAGATACTAGCACCCAAGAGACCCAGTACTTC. Its protein product is CAISGGDTSTQETQYF. This chain connects TRBV12-3 or TRBV12-4 to TRBJ2-5, with D possibly TRBD2 on 6 matching bases. CDR3 length: 16 amino acids.

The gene calls are TRBV5-1 and TRBJ1-2; D is unresolved. V was trimmed by 3 bases and J by 6 bases, leaving 9 bases between them. Germline CDR1 is SGHRS and CDR2 is YFSETQ. The CDR3 sequence is 12 residues long. The CDR3 protein is CASSYKGDGYTF. The CDR3 region has the DNA TGCGCCAGCAGCTATAAGGGCGATGGCTACACCTTC.

This clonotype was seen a few times. The V gene is TRBV5-1, the J gene TRBJ2-7; TRBD1 might be the D (6 bases). V was trimmed by 6 bases and J by 3 bases, leaving 19 bases between them. From germline, CDR1 is SGHRS and CDR2 YFSETQ. CDR3 length equals 15 residues. CDR3 nucleotides: TGCGCCAGCATCCCAGACAGGCGAACAAACTACGAGCAGTACTTC. Translated, it gives CASIPDRRTNYEQYF.

V gene TRBV6-1 combines with J gene TRBJ2-5; D possibly corresponds to TRBD2 (5 bases). The CDR3 covers 14 residues. Trimming stripped 7 bases from V and 3 bases from J, with 15 bases between. In germline, CDR1 is MNHNS, CDR2 SASEGT. The CDR3 DNA sequence: TGTGCCAGCATCTTCGGTGGAGGCAAAGAGACCCAGTACTTC. It yields the protein CASIFGGGKETQYF.

The gene calls are TRBV19 and TRBJ1-1; weak D call: TRBD1 (5 bases). CDR3 length: 14 residues. The germline V and J ends were trimmed by 9 bases and 1 base, with 15 bases remaining between them. Germline V CDR1 and CDR2: LNHDA, SQIVND (reference sequence). CDR3 protein: CASQQVLGNTEAFF. CDR3 nucleotide sequence: TGTGCCAGCCAACAGGTTTTGGGGAACACTGAAGCTTTCTTT. Drawing the rest from reference TRBV19 and TRBJ1-1, the complete variable domain is DGGITQSPKYLFRKEGQNVTLSCEQNLNHDAMYWYRQDPGQGLRLIYYSQIVNDFQKGDIAEGYSVSREKKESFPLTVTSAQKNPTAFYLCASQQVLGNTEAFFGQGTRLTVV.